Shown below are 5 T cell receptor beta chains from a single sample sequenced in a study of blood T cell repertoires in COVID-19. TCRdb's table, derived via immunoSEQ multiplex PCR, lists solely in-frame clones and lacks some. This table holds about 170,000 clones, approximately 84% found once. Sequencing input: peripheral blood. The receptors shown here come from a woman older than 75 with COVID-19, enrolled during active disease.

The chain combines TRBV2 with TRBJ1-4; 8 bases match TRBD1. Per the germline V gene, CDR1 is SNHLY and CDR2 is FYNNEI. The CDR3 has 14 amino acids. Losses at the gene ends were 5 bases for V and 5 bases for J; bases not matched to a gene: 4. The CDR3 reads CASSRGQDNEKLFF. The CDR3 nucleotides read TGTGCCAGCAGTCGGGGACAGGACAATGAAAAACTGTTTTTT. The variable domain in full, with the rest retrieved from reference TRBV2 and TRBJ1-4, is EPEVTQTPSHQVTQMGQEVILRCVPISNHLYFYWYRQILGQKVEFLVSFYNNEISEKSEIFDDQFSVERPDGSNFTLKIRSTKLEDSAMYFCASSRGQDNEKLFFGSGTQLSVL.

The chain has TRBV4-2 and TRBJ2-7; D may be TRBD2 (6 bases). This CDR3 spans 15 amino acids. Germline V lookup: CDR1 LGHNA, CDR2 YNFKEQ. Trimming took off 3 bases at V and 4 bases at J, with 16 bases between the two ends. The CDR3 reads CASSQVSGGAYEQYF. The CDR3 DNA sequence: TGTGCCAGCAGCCAGGTTAGCGGAGGGGCGTACGAGCAGTACTTC.

The chain carries TRBV25-1 and TRBJ2-2; D is unresolved. This CDR3 region has 12 residues. V shed 6 bases and J shed 3 bases, with 5 bases lying between them. In germline, CDR1 is MGHDK, CDR2 SYGVNS. CDR3 in amino acids: CASRTDTGELFF. The CDR3 DNA sequence: TGTGCCAGCAGGACTGACACCGGGGAGCTGTTTTTT.

The gene calls are TRBV30 and TRBJ1-1; D unresolved. This CDR3 is 13 amino acids long. The germline CDR1 and CDR2 sequences are GTSNPN and SVGIG (reference sequence). V lost 0 bases and J 1 base, leaving 6 bases between the germline ends. CDR3: CAWSVWQNTEAFF. CDR3 nucleotides: TGTGCCTGGAGTGTTTGGCAGAACACTGAAGCTTTCTTT.

V is TRBV30 and J is TRBJ2-3, with 12 bases that match TRBD2. The junction had 1 base not matched to a gene; V was cut back by 4 bases and J by 5 bases. From germline, CDR1 is GTSNPN and CDR2 SVGIG (reference sequence). This CDR3 has 13 amino acids. CDR3 sequence: CAWTSGGVDTQYF. The DNA for the CDR3 is TGTGCCTGGACTAGCGGGGGGGTAGATACGCAGTATTTT. Full variable domain (missing parts from reference TRBV30 and TRBJ2-3): SQTIHQWPATLVQPVGSPLSLECTVEGTSNPNLYWYRQAAGRGLQLLFYSVGIGQISSEVPQNLSASRPQDRQFILSSKKLLLSDSGFYLCAWTSGGVDTQYFGPGTRLTVL.